The T cell receptor (beta chain) described here comes from a study of blood T cell repertoires in COVID-19. Generated by immunoSEQ multiplex PCR, the TCRdb table keeps only in-frame clones and is missing some. Of roughly 280,000 clones in the sample, around 87% were seen once. This CDR3 region has 16 residues. Germline loops: CDR1 LGHDT, CDR2 YNNKEL (reference sequence). Trimming at V came to 4 bases and at J to 4 bases, leaving 12 bases not matched to a gene. Seattle cases were enrolled at active infection and followed longitudinally. The V and J genes are TRBV3-1 (or the pseudogene TRBV3-2) and TRBJ1-1, with 7 bases matching TRBD1. Sequencing input: peripheral blood. The sequence was collected from a woman aged 60-75 years with COVID-19, enrolled during active disease. The CDR3: CASSRLGSAGGTEAFF. The CDR3 bases are TGTGCCAGCAGCCGATTGGGGTCGGCAGGGGGCACTGAAGCTTTCTTT.